These 29 T cell receptor beta chains were all obtained from the same sample, sequenced in a study of blood T cell repertoires in COVID-19. Assay: immunoSEQ multiplex PCR; the TCRdb copy retains only in-frame clones and omits some. The sample carries approximately 220,000 clones, approximately 82% recorded once. The specimen was peripheral blood. These receptors all come from a woman in her 50s with acute or convalescent COVID-19.

The chain employs TRBV5-4 and TRBJ2-7; possible D gene TRBD1, 6 bases. V was cut by 3 bases and J by 2 bases, with 12 bases left in between. The CDR3 is 14 amino acids. Germline V gives CDR1 SGHNT, CDR2 YYREEE (reference sequence). The CDR3 region has the DNA TGTGCCAGCAGCTCCTCGACAGGAACCTACGAGCAGTACTTC. As protein: CASSSSTGTYEQYF.

The chain couples TRBV4-1 to TRBJ2-3, with D uncertain. The CDR3 has 14 amino acids. CDR1 is MGHRA, CDR2 YSYEKL, per germline. V shed 0 bases and J shed 3 bases, with 7 bases lying between them. CDR3 region: CASSQDPGTDTQYF. DNA of the CDR3: TGCGCCAGCAGCCAAGATCCCGGGACAGATACGCAGTATTTT.

This chain links TRBV10-1 with TRBJ1-3, with 7 bases identical to TRBD1. The CDR3 contains 15 residues. The trim removed 0 bases at V and 2 bases at J, leaving 1 base unmatched. CDR1 is WNHNN, CDR2 SYGVQD, per germline (reference sequence). DNA for the CDR3: TGCGCCAGCAGTGAGTCGACAGGGACTGGAAACACCATATATTTT. Translation gives CASSESTGTGNTIYF.

The chain combines TRBV5-1 with TRBJ2-5, with 8 bases that match TRBD1. The CDR3 is made up of 14 amino acids. Trimming cost V 7 bases and J 4 bases; bases outside gene matches: 9. Germline lookup yields CDR1 SGHRS and CDR2 YFSETQ. In DNA form, the CDR3 reads TGCGCCAGCGGTCAAAGACAGGGGTCAGAGACCCAGTACTTC. It specifies CASGQRQGSETQYF.

CDR3 in DNA: TGTGCCAGCAGTTTCGGGCAGGGATTGCGAGCTTTCTTT. Its translation: CASSFGQGLRAFF. The gene calls are TRBV27 and TRBJ1-1; TRBD1 is a possible D gene (5 bases). The CDR3 contains 13 residues. The ends were cut back, 3 bases at V and 10 bases at J, with 15 bases in the middle. Per germline, CDR1 MNHEY and CDR2 SMNVEV (reference sequence).

This clone was recorded a few times. The rearrangement joins TRBV10-3 to TRBJ1-5, with D tentatively TRBD1 (6 bases). CDR3 length: 14 residues. In germline, CDR1 is ENHRY, CDR2 SYGVKD. V was cut by 0 bases and J by 4 bases, with 7 bases left in between. The CDR3 DNA follows: TGTGCCATCAGTGAGTCTCAGGGGAATCAGCCCCAGCATTTT. Encoded protein: CAISESQGNQPQHF.

The chain joins TRBV6-1 to TRBJ2-2; D remains unclear. V lost 0 bases and J lost 4, with 9 bases in between. The CDR3 sequence is 15 residues long. Germline CDR1 MNHNS, CDR2 SASEGT. The CDR3 nucleotides are TGTGCCAGCAGTGAAGCGCGTCTTATCACCGGGGAGCTGTTTTTT. The encoded protein is CASSEARLITGELFF.

To note about this clone: Other DNA sequences of this sample code for an identical CDR3. V usage is TRBV3-1 (or the pseudogene TRBV3-2) and J usage is TRBJ2-7; D gene ambiguous. This CDR3 has 14 residues. Germline V gene lookup returns CDR1 LGHDT and CDR2 YNNKEL (reference sequence). Trimming pared 2 bases from V and 2 bases from J, leaving 10 bases between. CDR3: CASSQSSGTYEQYF. CDR3 DNA sequence: TGTGCCAGCAGCCAATCTTCAGGTACCTACGAGCAGTACTTC.

This clone was detected only once. This chain connects TRBV19 to TRBJ2-3; weak D call: TRBD2 (5 bases). V was trimmed by 8 bases and J by 1 base, leaving 25 bases between them. CDR1 LNHDA and CDR2 SQIVND come from the germline V gene (reference sequence). The length of the CDR3 is 18 residues. This CDR3 is CASPNWQAGGSRTDTQYF. Written as DNA, the CDR3 is TGTGCCAGTCCGAATTGGCAAGCCGGAGGCTCCCGCACAGATACGCAGTATTTT.

This clone came up a few times. The chain uses TRBV15 and TRBJ2-7; possible D gene TRBD2, 7 bases. CDR3 length equals 14 residues. Looked up from germline, CDR1 is LNHNV and CDR2 is YYDKDF (reference sequence). Trimming left V 0 bases short and J 5 bases short, with 11 bases between. The DNA of the CDR3 is TGTGCCACCAGCAGAGATAGAGGGGGGGACGAGCAGTACTTC. Translating it yields CATSRDRGGDEQYF.

The gene calls are TRBV19 and TRBJ1-1; no clear D. The V end was cut by 2 bases, the J end by 7 bases, with 14 bases between. The CDR3 has 14 residues. Per germline, CDR1 LNHDA and CDR2 SQIVND (reference sequence). The CDR3: CASSIQASTIEAFF. In nucleotides, the CDR3 is TGTGCCAGTAGTATACAGGCGAGTACCATTGAAGCTTTCTTT.

The genes are TRBV27 and TRBJ2-1, with TRBD2 as a possible D gene (6 bases). Trimming left V 5 bases short and J 0 bases short, with 14 bases between. The V gene's germline CDR1 is MNHEY and CDR2 SMNVEV (reference sequence). This CDR3 is built from 16 residues. The DNA for the CDR3 is TGTGCCAGCAGTCCTGGGGGGATGAGCTCCTACAATGAGCAGTTCTTC. Translation gives CASSPGGMSSYNEQFF.

The chain has TRBV24-1 and TRBJ2-3; TRBD2 might be the D (6 bases). The germline gives CDR1 KGHDR, CDR2 SFDVKD. V was shortened by 3 bases and J by 5 bases, with 17 bases between the two germline ends. CDR3 length: 16 amino acids. The chain's CDR3 is CATSDTGVKGRDTQYF. DNA for the CDR3: TGTGCCACCAGTGATACGGGGGTAAAGGGCAGAGATACGCAGTATTTT.

The sample holds one count of this clone. The V gene is TRBV2, the J gene TRBJ2-7; 9 bases fit TRBD1. J gave up 4 bases and V 4 bases, and 11 bases lay outside the gene matches. CDR1 SNHLY and CDR2 FYNNEI come from the germline V gene. CDR3 size: 16 residues. CDR3 loop: CASSGHRDRVSYEQYF. The CDR3 DNA reads TGTGCCAGCAGTGGACACCGGGACAGGGTTAGTTACGAGCAGTACTTC.

CDR3 amino acids: CASSSRQRTNEKLFF. Here the CDR3 DNA reads TGTGCCAGCAGCTCTCGACAGAGAACTAATGAAAAACTGTTTTTT. The J gene is TRBJ1-4, the V gene TRBV7-3; D may be TRBD1 (5 bases). This CDR3 has 15 residues. Looked up from germline, CDR1 is SGHTA and CDR2 is FQGTGA. The V end was cut by 4 bases, the J end by 1 base, with 10 bases between.

The chain links TRBV7-2 to TRBJ1-4, with 7 nucleotides matching TRBD1. This CDR3 comprises 11 residues. Germline V gives CDR1 SGHTA, CDR2 FQGNSA. Germline trimming cut 5 bases from V and 10 bases from J; bases unmatched to any gene: 1. CDR3 sequence: CASSQGGKLFF. CDR3 DNA sequence: TGTGCCAGCAGCCAGGGGGGAAAACTGTTTTTT.

This chain links TRBV18 with TRBJ2-5, with 9 bases identical to TRBD1. This CDR3 comprises 16 residues. V lost 1 base to trimming and J lost 6 bases; unmatched junction nucleotides: 9. Per the germline V gene, CDR1 is KGHSH and CDR2 is LQKENI. The DNA for the CDR3 is TGTGCCAGCTCACCACGTTTCGGGGACAGGGAACAGACCCAGTACTTC. Translating gives CASSPRFGDREQTQYF.

This CDR3 reads CASSSTLAGVPDTQYF. The CDR3 region has the DNA TGTGCCAGCAGTTCCACTCTAGCGGGAGTCCCAGATACGCAGTATTTT. The J gene is TRBJ2-3, the V gene TRBV28; 10 nucleotides line up with TRBD2. Germline V gives CDR1 MDHEN, CDR2 SYDVKM. The CDR3 has 16 amino acids. V lost 4 bases and J lost 4; bases outside the gene matches: 8.

The rearrangement uses TRBV11-2 and TRBJ2-3; D not resolved. Per the germline V gene, CDR1 is SGHAT and CDR2 is FQNNGV. Trimming shortened V by 5 bases and J by 6 bases, and 6 bases separated the two germline ends. There are 11 residues in the CDR3. CDR3 protein: CASSDGDTQYF. The CDR3, as DNA: TGTGCCAGCAGCGACGGGGATACGCAGTATTTT.

This clone was observed a handful of times. The CDR3 region has the DNA TGTGCCAGCAGATTCGACAGGGGACTAACCTACGAGCAGTACTTC. It is translated as CASRFDRGLTYEQYF. The rearrangement joins TRBV11-2 to TRBJ2-7, with a tentative D call TRBD1 (8 bases). The germline V gene has CDR1 SGHAT and CDR2 FQNNGV. CDR3 length equals 15 residues. Trimming shortened V by 6 bases and J by 2 bases, and 17 bases separated the two germline ends.

The genes are TRBV6-5 and TRBJ2-1, with 7 nucleotides matching TRBD2. The germline V gene has CDR1 MNHEY and CDR2 SVGAGI. V shed 6 bases and J 7 bases; nucleotides not matched to a gene: 6. CDR3 length: 13 amino acids. This chain's CDR3 is CASRYYSGNEQFF. As DNA, the CDR3 is TGTGCCAGCAGGTATTATAGCGGGAATGAGCAGTTCTTC.

The table lists this clone with a count of one. At the DNA level, this CDR3 is encoded by other sequences in the same sample as well. The CDR3 coding sequence is TGTGCCTGGAGTGTTGGGGGGGGAGGAAACACCATATATTTT. This gives the protein CAWSVGGGGNTIYF. V and J are TRBV30 and TRBJ1-3, with a possible D match to TRBD1 (5 bases). Per the germline V gene, CDR1 is GTSNPN and CDR2 is SVGIG (reference sequence). The ends were cut back, 0 bases at V and 4 bases at J, with 10 bases in the middle. The CDR3 length is 14 residues.

The CDR3 loop is CASSEVGGPSDTQYF. As DNA, the CDR3 is TGTGCCAGCAGCGAAGTGGGAGGGCCCTCAGATACGCAGTATTTT. This chain joins TRBV13 and TRBJ2-3; TRBD2 aligns across 7 bases. The CDR3 totals 15 residues. With 5 bases clipped from V and 4 bases from J, the junction kept 9 bases outside the gene matches. The V gene's germline CDR1 is PRHDT and CDR2 FYEKMQ (reference sequence).

The chain is built from TRBV5-1 and TRBJ1-3, with a possible D match to TRBD1 (5 bases). Trimming left V 0 bases short and J 0 bases short, with 13 bases between. The germline V gene has CDR1 SGHRS and CDR2 YFSETQ. The CDR3 is made up of 17 amino acids. The CDR3 sequence is CASSLDETVASGNTIYF. CDR3 sequence (DNA): TGCGCCAGCAGCTTGGACGAGACAGTTGCCTCTGGAAACACCATATATTTT.

The V and J genes are TRBV6-1 and TRBJ2-1; TRBD2 agrees at 9 bases. From germline, CDR1 is MNHNS and CDR2 SASEGT. The CDR3 is 15 amino acids. V lost 10 bases to trimming and J lost 7 bases; unmatched junction nucleotides: 14. CDR3 in amino acids: CATYNSGGGSNEQFF. The CDR3 DNA reads as TGTGCCACTTACAATAGCGGGGGAGGGTCTAATGAGCAGTTCTTC.

The rearrangement joins TRBV11-3 to TRBJ2-7; 9 nucleotides agree with TRBD1. CDR1 is SGHNT, CDR2 YENEEA, per germline. The CDR3 sequence is 13 residues long. Unmatched junction bases numbered 1, after V lost 1 base and J lost 6 bases. CDR3 DNA: TGTGCCAGCAGCTTAGCGACAGGGGGCGAGCAGTACTTC. This sequence encodes CASSLATGGEQYF.

This chain joins TRBV3-1 (or the pseudogene TRBV3-2) and TRBJ2-7; D uncertain. V lost 3 bases to trimming and J lost 3 bases, with 6 bases between them. CDR1 and CDR2 (germline): LGHDT, YNNKEL (reference sequence). This CDR3 region has 12 residues. CDR3 coding DNA: TGTGCCAGCAGCCAGGCGGACTACGAGCAGTACTTC. Its protein is CASSQADYEQYF.

J is TRBJ2-3 and V is TRBV28, with 11 bases aligning to TRBD2. With 5 bases clipped from V and 5 bases from J, the junction kept 9 bases outside the gene matches. Germline V CDR1 and CDR2: MDHEN, SYDVKM. The CDR3 has 16 amino acids. CDR3 DNA sequence: TGTGCCAGCAGTCATGCCTTAGCGGGAGGGCAAGATACGCAGTATTTT. Its protein is CASSHALAGGQDTQYF. The full variable domain, rest sourced from reference TRBV28 and TRBJ2-3, is DVKVTQSSRYLVKRTGEKVFLECVQDMDHENMFWYRQDPGLGLRLIYFSYDVKMKEKGDIPEGYSVSREKKERFSLILESASTNQTSMYLCASSHALAGGQDTQYFGPGTRLTVL.

The chain employs TRBV5-1 and TRBJ2-2; 7 positions match TRBD1. The germline V gene has CDR1 SGHRS and CDR2 YFSETQ. With V trimmed by 4 bases and J by 7 bases, 7 bases remained unmatched. This CDR3 has 14 amino acids. This chain's CDR3 is CASSPTGIGGELFF. For the CDR3, the DNA is TGCGCCAGCAGCCCGACAGGGATCGGCGGGGAGCTGTTTTTT.